This TCR beta chain was obtained from a study of cytomegalovirus exposure and HLA in healthy donors (dated by TCRdb to the late 2010s). A note on the overall study: According to an earlier analysis of a few hundred of the donors, about 190 million T cells yielded some 120 million unique TCR beta sequences and roughly 280 Gb of sequence data. HLA typing included class I and class II loci at four-digit resolution. Roughly 300 gigabases of sequencing data and 78 million or so unique TCR sequences were included in an early release covering roughly 700 HLA-typed donors. Besides the first cohort of 500 to 700 subjects, a separate validation cohort made up of over 100 different subjects was used. Donor age, sex, ethnicity and CMV serostatus were collected together with the repertoire data. Every repertoire in the discovery cohort had been generated on one and the same sequencing platform. In a later analysis, previously published TCR beta repertoires from more than 500 donors were re-analyzed and high-resolution HLA genotyping was added so that TCR occurrence patterns could be studied. An earlier analysis of some 500 of the donors used high-throughput TCR beta sequencing to judge whether each TCR beta V gene segment behaved as functional or pseudogenic. The genetic ancestry cluster associated with self-reported Caucasian donors included over 65% of the 350 to 500 genotyped donors. Typing coverage differed by locus: A, B, C, DRB1 and DQB1 were typed in roughly 629-630 donors, DQA1 in 500 to 550, DPA1 in some 570, and DPB1 in around 490. The study was designed to test whether signatures of past pathogen exposure could be identified by cataloging public T cell receptors. A later genetic analysis took genome-wide SNP genotypes for about 65% of the 666 donors and used that subset as a discovery cohort. In the later analysis, no new phenotypic data were used to find candidate immune exposures; instead, reliance was placed on TCR beta sequences and their occurrence across donors. Four to six DR-DQ haplotypes were handled as single units for association and clustering because linkage in the cohort was strong. To predict cytomegalovirus infection status, the study combined high-throughput TCR immunosequencing, statistical association of individual TCRs with disease status, and machine learning. On average, roughly 240,000 unique TCR beta nucleotide sequences were sequenced per donor among several hundred genotyped donors of the cohort, with 15% to 20% of those sequences being non-productive. The study used immunosequencing to profile the T cell repertoires of 666 subjects and linked those repertoires to cytomegalovirus serostatus. Beyond this particular receptor, the publication reports: According to a later analysis, TCR association rates differed among HLA loci, with DRB1 alleles showing the most associated TCRs and HLA-C alleles showing the fewest. The authors suggested that the approach could potentially be generalized to other disease states and immunological phenotypes. When HLA alleles, especially DR and DQ, strongly co-occurred, attributing TCR associations to individual alleles was difficult. A later genetic analysis associated a missense DCLRE1C variant with V-gene and J-gene trimming of TCR beta chains, and an independent cohort replicated the association. According to a later analysis, most CMV-associated TCR beta chains appeared to be HLA-restricted, and the HLA associations seemed to be driven largely by CMV exposure. Because the 87-base-pair reads could not distinguish some IMGT-functional V segments, including TRBV6-2 and TRBV6-3, those segments were excluded. Because HLA typing was unavailable for some donors at each locus, only the typed subset was used in association tests. In an earlier analysis of more than 500 of the donors, most TCR beta V segments appeared in productive rearrangements about 90% or about 30% of the time, broadly matching IMGT annotations. Specific HLA alleles were associated with 15,000 to 20,000 TCR beta sequences at a false discovery rate of 0.05 in a later analysis. The classifier was reported to diagnose cytomegalovirus status with high specificity and sensitivity in both the original and validation cohorts. Roughly uniform sequencing depth across donors was assumed in presence/absence analyses, although this assumption may not hold. In a later analysis, HLA-associated TCR beta chains were found to be more clonally expanded and to have lower generation probabilities than equally common non-associated chains. A later analysis reported that several top co-occurrence clusters appeared linked to parvovirus B19, influenza, CMV and Epstein-Barr virus. Correlated functional status among segregating V segments might be attributable to linkage disequilibrium, but an unknown experimental factor could not be ruled out. Because counts were too low, more than 15 rarely observed V segments, including chromosome 9 orphons, were excluded from the earlier analysis of around 640 of the donors. A further reported finding was that TCR beta sequences accurately predicted the HLA-A and HLA-B alleles for most subjects in the first cohort. In a later genetic analysis, fewer N-insertions in productive TCRs were reported among donors in an Asian-associated ancestry cluster than the approximately 710-donor mean. The only immune exposure information available for the cohort was CMV serostatus. While some public TCRs were present in many individuals, most TCR sequences turned up only very rarely across donors. The study listed 164 TCR beta chains as associated with cytomegalovirus. A group of highly shared sequence variants was considered likely to be a technical artifact of the sequencing pipeline. In vitro tests confirmed that three of the cytomegalovirus-associated TCR beta chains recognize cytomegalovirus antigens. The cohort was sequenced for TCR beta chains only, and without alpha or paired-chain data the features that could be detected were limited.

Based on the germline V gene (reference sequence), the CDR1 and CDR2 sequences are SEHNR and FQNEAQ. The trim is 5 bases for V and 1 base for J, with a gap of 23 bases between the germline ends. The CDR3 runs 18 amino acids, cysteine and phenylalanine included. Only CDR3 DNA remains: 54 bases, in frame from the first base. On this clone itself: The antigen it binds to is not known. There are no base qualities to consult, and no much larger clone falls within one base.

The cohort consisted of 650 to 700 healthy bone marrow donors. All cohort members were sampled while nominally healthy, although unrecorded immune exposures were likely present. The donor was CMV seropositive and belonged to the group of a few hundred seropositive cohort members. A peripheral blood sample was collected from each donor, and TCR beta sequencing was performed on peripheral blood mononuclear cells. The Qiagen DNeasy Blood Extraction Kit was used to extract genomic DNA from the blood cell samples. Library preparation employed the immunoSEQ multiplex PCR assay. The multiplex PCR relied on a mix of 60 forward primers for TCR Vbeta segments and 13 reverse primers for TCR Jbeta segments. A multiplex PCR assay on genomic DNA amplified the CDR3 region of rearranged TCR beta genes. The Illumina HiSeq System was used to sequence the amplified TCR beta libraries as 87-base-pair reads. In the authors' own workflow: In a later analysis, approximately 74 million unique TCR beta chains were counted across the 690 or so repertoires, and roughly 11 million of these chains were shared by at least two donors. Raw reads were error-corrected and collapsed into unique sequences with a nearest-neighbor algorithm that merged closely related sequences to remove PCR and sequencing errors. Alignment of CDR3 sequences to IMGT reference sequences was used to assign V, D and J gene segments. For a sequence to be retained, at least a six-nucleotide match to both a V gene segment and a J gene segment was required. Rearrangements were classified as productive when the CDR3 lacked stop codons and remained in frame with V and J, and all other rearrangements were classified as non-productive. CDR3 was defined by IMGT convention, running from the second conserved V-encoded cysteine to the conserved J-encoded phenylalanine. The earlier analysis of a few hundred of the donors excluded any sequence lacking an unambiguous match to a single V gene segment. An earlier analysis of just under 600 of the donors called V segments functional above 56.7% productive rearrangements and segregating when the between-donor standard deviation exceeded 5%. A statistical classification framework was built to diagnose cytomegalovirus status from the catalog of TCR beta chain sequences. V and J gene assignment, in a later analysis, came from comparing TCR nucleotide sequences with IMGT/GENE-DB human TR gene sequences. Using the TCRdist pipeline, a later analysis assigned CDR3 sequences along with most-parsimonious VDJ recombination scenarios. In a later analysis, each TCR beta chain was defined by its CDR3 amino acid sequence together with its V-gene family, and reads lacking a unique V-gene family were excluded. A later analysis removed 500 to 650 highly shared, low-generation-probability nucleotide sequences to deal with suspected cross-contamination and a sequencing artifact. In a later analysis, a clonal expansion index was calculated for each public chain from normalized within-repertoire ranks of inferred template counts. Generation probabilities in a later analysis came from a VDJ recombination model fitted to out-of-frame rearrangements, and those results were checked against IGoR. In a later analysis, TCR-TCR, TCR-HLA and TCR-CMV co-occurrence was scored with hypergeometric tests, and a repertoire-size bias correction was applied to TCR pairs. False discovery rates were estimated in a later analysis by permuting HLA or CMV assignments 20 times. In a later analysis, co-occurring TCRs were grouped using DBSCAN, with TCRdist sequence similarity added in when clustering inside HLA-allele-positive subsets. For co-occurrence clustering, repertoires with fewer than 30,000 or more than 120,000 public chains were excluded, along with a handful of repertoires with anomalous nucleotide sharing. Sourced from immuneACCESS, this table was stored by TCRdb with only in-frame sequences that have V and J called. A share of the clones is absent; for the studies checked, an unresolved V gene accounts for under half, and the remainder has no known explanation. From that table come the V and J calls and clone size; the DNA was used to work out D and trimming. The sample table records around 200,000 clones; more than 75% of these occur just once. The top ten hold approximately 6.5% of the sample.

The sequence was collected from a middle-aged man in good health and CMV-seropositive. Recombination linked TRBV7-9 to TRBJ1-1, with the D gene call left open. Sequencing was performed on PBMCs. In nucleotide form, the sequence is TGTGCCAGCAGCCCCAGTAGCTCCAAGGCTCCCCGGAACACTGAAGCTTTCTTT. This encodes CASSPSSSKAPRNTEAFF.